Listed below are T cell receptor beta chains from one sample, sequenced in a study of T cell changes during pregnancy in multiple sclerosis. Measured with immunoSEQ multiplex PCR; TCRdb has only the in-frame clones, and not every one. The table lists roughly 80,000 clones, approximately 90% of them singletons. The input for sequencing was peripheral blood, taken before pregnancy. The receptor set was obtained from a female donor with multiple sclerosis, enrolled in a pregnancy study. Both conserved end residues are part of each CDR3.

j_call,v_call,cdr3_aa
TRBJ2-1,TRBV19,CASSMADEQFF
TRBJ1-1,TRBV7-9,CASSNNLGHEAFF
TRBJ2-2,TRBV10-2,CASSELAGVTGELFF
TRBJ1-4,TRBV10-3,CAITREPNEKLFF
TRBJ1-5,TRBV28,CASSFISKQGANQPQHF
TRBJ2-1,TRBV19,CASSLQGFNEQFF
TRBJ2-1,TRBV4-2,CASSLYEREPYNEQFF
TRBJ2-1,TRBV14,CASSQLVHSYNEQFF
TRBJ2-7,TRBV4-1,CASSQEGQGGLLHYEQYF
TRBJ1-5,TRBV19,CASSIEPRGGGQPQHF
TRBJ1-1,TRBV28,CASSFPGFEAFF
TRBJ1-2,TRBV19,CASSIVGGDGYTF
TRBJ2-7,TRBV15,CATSAAGGPSREQYF
TRBJ2-7,TRBV29-1,CSVRAGFGDEQYF
TRBJ2-1,TRBV19,CASSSGQGARDEQFF
TRBJ1-4,TRBV6-1,CASSEVSTAREKLFF
TRBJ2-5,TRBV7-3,CASSPGGGETQYF
TRBJ1-2,TRBV27,CASSFSGNGYTF
TRBJ2-1,TRBV5-6,CASSLASAGVTSYNEQFF
TRBJ1-2,TRBV19,CASSPDRTGDYGYTF
TRBJ2-7,TRBV27,CASSPIPQGGWAYEQYF
TRBJ1-4,TRBV19,CASSIPGTATNEKLFF
TRBJ2-7,TRBV27,CASSALSGTSIYEQYF
TRBJ2-7,TRBV28,CASSPPQGMASGSRVRYF
TRBJ1-5,TRBV6-5,CASSYGGLHQPQHF
TRBJ2-7,TRBV9,CASSASLGHEQYF
TRBJ2-5,TRBV5-1,CASSLRGQETQYF
TRBJ1-1,TRBV19,CATGQTNTEAFF
TRBJ2-7,TRBV30,CAWSGRSGDEQYF
TRBJ2-3,TRBV5-1,CATGGGTVTDTQYF